What follows are 12 T cell receptor beta chains derived from one specimen sequenced in a study of shared clonotypes between healthy human individuals. Produced via immunoSEQ multiplex PCR; TCRdb's table is partial and in-frame only. The sample lists approximately 340,000 clones; 74% were seen once. Sample: memory CD4+ T cells sorted from blood. Subset of the sample: CD45RA-negative fraction. Receptor source: a man younger than 40 in good health.

This clone showed up just a few times. V gene TRBV5-8 combines with J gene TRBJ2-3; 10 bases agree with TRBD2. Germline V lookup: CDR1 SGHTS, CDR2 YDEGEE. This CDR3 comprises 18 residues. V shed 3 bases and J 4 bases; nucleotides not matched to a gene: 14. The CDR3, as DNA: TGTGCCAGCAGCTCGACGATAAGACTAGCGGGTGGGTCAGATACGCAGTATTTT. Translation gives CASSSTIRLAGGSDTQYF.

This rearrangement joins TRBV6-1 to TRBJ1-1; D gene ambiguous. Trimming took 5 bases from V and 4 from J, leaving 11 bases between them. The CDR3 covers 13 residues. Germline V lookup: CDR1 MNHNS, CDR2 SASEGT. CDR3 DNA: TGTGCCAGCAGTTATAATGTGGGCACTGAAGCTTTCTTT. Translating it yields CASSYNVGTEAFF.

The V call is TRBV6-1, the J call TRBJ1-4; no firm D call. CDR1 and CDR2 from the germline V gene are MNHNS and SASEGT. V lost 1 base and J lost 0, with 6 bases in between. This CDR3 contains 15 residues. The chain's CDR3 is CASSEGQTTNEKLFF. CDR3 bases: TGTGCCAGCAGTGAAGGACAAACAACTAATGAAAAACTGTTTTTT.

The chain combines TRBV28 with TRBJ2-7, with a weak D call TRBD1 (6 bases). V was shortened by 6 bases and J by 1 base, with 10 bases between the two germline ends. CDR3 size: 13 residues. The germline gives CDR1 MDHEN, CDR2 SYDVKM. The CDR3 loop reads CASRAGASYEQYF. The CDR3 bases are TGTGCCAGCAGGGCAGGGGCGTCCTACGAGCAGTACTTC.

The rearrangement links TRBV6-1 to TRBJ2-7, with no clear D. CDR1 is MNHNS and CDR2 is SASEGT in the germline V gene. The CDR3 consists of 13 residues. V dropped 6 bases and J dropped 5 bases, with 14 bases sitting between them. The CDR3 DNA follows: TGTGCCAGCAGCCCTCCTGAAATGGACGAGCAGTACTTC. Its translation: CASSPPEMDEQYF.

The rearrangement links TRBV10-3 to TRBJ1-2; D is uncertain. The ends were cut back, 11 bases at V and 4 bases at J, with 14 bases in the middle. Per germline, CDR1 ENHRY and CDR2 SYGVKD. The CDR3 is made up of 12 amino acids. CDR3 coding DNA: TGTGCCGGTGGGGAACCGGCCTATGGCTACACCTTC. This translates into CAGGEPAYGYTF.

The rearrangement joins TRBV7-8 to TRBJ2-7; D remains ambiguous. Germline V gene sequence: CDR1 SGHVS, CDR2 FQNEAQ. Between the trimmed V and J ends, which lost 4 bases and 0 bases, there was a span of 16 bases. The CDR3 has 16 amino acids. CDR3 residues: CASSWDSDGSSYEQYF. The DNA of the CDR3 is TGTGCCAGCAGCTGGGATTCGGACGGAAGCTCCTACGAGCAGTACTTC.

In nucleotides, the CDR3 is TGTGCCAGCAGCCGGACAGGGAACTATGGCTACACCTTC. It is translated as CASSRTGNYGYTF. The chain recombines TRBV27 with TRBJ1-2, with 8 bases fitting TRBD1. The V gene's germline CDR1 is MNHEY and CDR2 SMNVEV (reference sequence). The junction had 2 bases not matched to a gene; V was cut back by 6 bases and J by 2 bases. This CDR3 region has 13 residues.

The CDR3, as DNA: TGCGCCAGCAGCTTGGCGGGACTAGCGGGAGGGAGCTCTGGGGCCAACGTCCTGACTTTC. This encodes CASSLAGLAGGSSGANVLTF. V is TRBV5-1 and J is TRBJ2-6; 16 positions match TRBD2. With 0 bases clipped from V and 0 bases from J, the junction kept 3 bases outside the gene matches. The CDR3 contains 20 residues. CDR1 and CDR2 (germline): SGHRS, YFSETQ.

This chain links TRBV5-6 with TRBJ2-1, with 10 nucleotides matching TRBD2. This CDR3 is built from 16 residues. The junction had 6 bases not matched to a gene; V was cut back by 4 bases and J by 2 bases. CDR1 and CDR2 from the germline V gene are SGHDT and YYEEEE. The CDR3 is CASSRYSGRTYNEQFF. The CDR3, as DNA: TGTGCCAGCAGCAGGTATAGCGGGAGGACCTACAATGAGCAGTTCTTC.

J is TRBJ1-1 and V is TRBV9; D ambiguous. Deletions cut 5 bases from V and 0 bases from J, with 8 bases between. The CDR3 totals 13 residues. CDR1 and CDR2 (germline): SGDLS, YYNGEE. The CDR3, as DNA: TGTGCCAGCAGTTCCCGCTTGAACACTGAAGCTTTCTTT. It yields the protein CASSSRLNTEAFF.

The genes are TRBV25-1 and TRBJ2-3; D not resolved. The CDR3 covers 14 residues. Germline CDR1 and CDR2: MGHDK and SYGVNS. Trimming took 2 bases from V and 1 from J, leaving 7 bases between them. The CDR3 spells CASSERARTDTQYF. The CDR3 DNA is TGTGCCAGCAGTGAAAGGGCCCGCACAGATACGCAGTATTTT.